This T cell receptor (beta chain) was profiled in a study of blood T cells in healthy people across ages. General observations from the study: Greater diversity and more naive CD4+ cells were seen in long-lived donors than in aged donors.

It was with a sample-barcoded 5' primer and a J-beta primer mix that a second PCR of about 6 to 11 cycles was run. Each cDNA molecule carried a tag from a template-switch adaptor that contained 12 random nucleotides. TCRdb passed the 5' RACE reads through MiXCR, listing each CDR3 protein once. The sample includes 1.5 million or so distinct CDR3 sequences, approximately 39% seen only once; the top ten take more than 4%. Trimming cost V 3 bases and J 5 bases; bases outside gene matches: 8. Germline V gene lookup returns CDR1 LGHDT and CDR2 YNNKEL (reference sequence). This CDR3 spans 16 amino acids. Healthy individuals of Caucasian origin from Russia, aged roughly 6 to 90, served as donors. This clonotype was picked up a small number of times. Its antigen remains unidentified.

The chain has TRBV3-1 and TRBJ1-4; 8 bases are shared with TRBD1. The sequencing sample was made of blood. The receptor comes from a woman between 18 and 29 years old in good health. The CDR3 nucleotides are TGTGCCAGCAGCCACCCTAACAGGGGGGGAAATGAAAAACTGTTTTTT. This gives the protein CASSHPNRGGNEKLFF.